The 24 T cell receptor beta chains in this list originate from one sample, sequenced in a study of human T cells and chemical hapten exposure. As for time point: patch test 2, 6 weeks after DPC sensitization. Treatment in this sample: therapeutic diphenylcyclopropenone sensitization with weekly scalp DPC. TCRdb independently ran MiXCR on the RACE reads; one entry per CDR3 protein. The sample includes 110,000 to 150,000 distinct CDR3 sequences, roughly 12% seen only once; the top ten take 1.1% to 1.5%. The sample consisted of whole blood, taken in connection with sensitization to the hapten diphenylcyclopropenone (DPC). The receptors here all came from a woman aged 45-65 years with alopecia areata. Some clones in this sample may be carry-over from other donors' samples.

There are a few counts of this clonotype. The chain joins TRBV4-2 to TRBJ1-1, with D unresolved. The CDR3 sequence is 14 residues long. Germline CDR1 and CDR2: LGHNA and YNFKEQ. V was cut by 1 base and J by 1 base, with 7 bases left in between. This CDR3 reads CASSQVGSNTEAFF. CDR3 coding DNA: TGTGCCAGCAGCCAAGTAGGATCGAACACTGAAGCTTTCTTT.

The V gene is TRBV29-1, the J gene TRBJ1-1, with 7 bases aligning to TRBD1. There are 13 residues in the CDR3. J was trimmed by 1 base and V by 4 bases; bases with no gene match: 3. The germline CDR1 and CDR2 sequences are SQVTM and ANQGSEA. CDR3 protein: CSVAHRGNTEAFF. CDR3 bases: TGCAGCGTTGCCCACAGGGGGAACACTGAAGCTTTCTTT.

The gene calls are TRBV9 and TRBJ2-3; 11 bases line up with TRBD2. Germline assignment: CDR1 SGDLS and CDR2 YYNGEE. V shed 3 bases, J shed 4 bases, and the junction held 4 bases outside the gene matches. CDR3 length equals 15 residues. The CDR3 reads CASSAASGRSDTQYF. The CDR3 nucleotides are TGTGCCAGCAGCGCAGCTAGCGGGAGGTCAGATACGCAGTATTTT.

The table lists this clonotype with a few counts. This chain joins TRBV11-1 and TRBJ2-5; 9 bases align to TRBD1. The CDR3 is 15 amino acids. Germline CDR1 and CDR2: SGHAT and FQDESV (reference sequence). Losses at the gene ends were 5 bases for V and 2 bases for J; bases not matched to a gene: 6. The CDR3 DNA reads as TGTGCCAGCAGCCGGGACAGGGCGAGGCAAGAGACCCAGTACTTC. Its translation: CASSRDRARQETQYF.

This clonotype was seen repeatedly, ten times or more. V gene TRBV20-1 combines with J gene TRBJ2-4, with D hard to call. With 3 bases removed from V and 2 bases from J, the gap between germline ends came to 8 bases. CDR3 length equals 13 residues. CDR1 and CDR2 from the germline V gene are DFQATT and SNEGSKA (reference sequence). DNA of the CDR3: TGCAGTGCTAGTCCCAGGTCCAAAAACATTCAGTACTTC. Translating gives CSASPRSKNIQYF.

This clonotype has a count of ten or more. This chain joins TRBV24-1 and TRBJ2-1; 8 nucleotides align to TRBD2. Germline V CDR1 and CDR2: KGHDR, SFDVKD. The CDR3 runs to 16 residues. V dropped 0 bases and J dropped 4; count of bases not matched to a gene: 4. CDR3 sequence: CATSDLGLAGYNEQFF. The DNA of the CDR3 is TGTGCCACCAGTGATTTGGGGCTAGCGGGTTACAATGAGCAGTTCTTC.

This clonotype was detected a few times. The chain carries TRBV12-3 or TRBV12-4 and TRBJ2-1, with 7 positions matching TRBD1. The CDR3 is 13 residues long. The V gene end was trimmed by 5 bases and the J gene end by 4 bases; junction bases not matched to a gene: 2. Here the CDR3 DNA reads TGTGCCAGCAGTAAGGGACAGTACAATGAGCAGTTCTTC. Translated, it gives CASSKGQYNEQFF.

On this clonotype: A much larger clone differs from this one at a single base, so this may be a read error. The V and J genes are TRBV2 and TRBJ2-7; tentatively, D is TRBD1 (6 bases). CDR1 is SNHLY, CDR2 FYNNEI, per germline. The CDR3 consists of 13 residues. This chain's CDR3 is CARSGGSFYEQYF. Written as DNA, the CDR3 is TGTGCCAGAAGTGGGGGCAGTTTCTACGAGCAGTACTTC.

This clonotype was observed a handful of times. The chain is built from TRBV2 and TRBJ1-5; 7 bases are shared with TRBD1. The CDR3 consists of 17 residues. Germline CDR1 is SNHLY and CDR2 is FYNNEI. V gave up 4 bases and J gave up 0 bases; unmatched junction bases: 9. CDR3 nucleotides: TGTGCCAGCAGTGGCCGACAGGGCCAGCATAGCAATCAGCCCCAGCATTTT. Translated, it gives CASSGRQGQHSNQPQHF. Combining the CDR3 with reference TRBV2 and TRBJ1-5 gives the whole variable domain EPEVTQTPSHQVTQMGQEVILRCVPISNHLYFYWYRQILGQKVEFLVSFYNNEISEKSEIFDDQFSVERPDGSNFTLKIRSTKLEDSAMYFCASSGRQGQHSNQPQHFGDGTRLSIL.

This clonotype was counted at least ten times. V and J are TRBV3-1 and TRBJ1-4; 7 nucleotides agree with TRBD1. This CDR3 has 16 amino acids. Per the germline V gene, CDR1 is LGHDT and CDR2 is YNNKEL (reference sequence). Trimming cost V 3 bases and J 0 bases; bases outside gene matches: 4. This chain's CDR3 is CASSQAGGATNEKLFF. CDR3 sequence (DNA): TGTGCCAGCAGCCAGGCAGGGGGTGCAACTAATGAAAAACTGTTTTTT.

The V call is TRBV18, the J call TRBJ1-5; maybe TRBD1 (5 bases). Germline values: CDR1 KGHSH, CDR2 LQKENI. The CDR3 has 16 residues. Deletions cut 3 bases from V and 2 bases from J, with 14 bases between. CDR3 residues: CASSPPGREGNQPQHF. Here the CDR3 DNA reads TGTGCCAGCTCACCGCCAGGGAGGGAAGGCAATCAGCCCCAGCATTTT.

The V gene is TRBV5-4, the J gene TRBJ2-5; D unresolved. The germline V gene has CDR1 SGHNT and CDR2 YYREEE (reference sequence). Trimming took 4 bases from V and 8 from J, leaving 12 bases between them. The CDR3 is 12 residues long. CDR3 DNA: TGTGCCAGCAGCGCCCCCGGGCGCACCCAGTACTTC. Protein: CASSAPGRTQYF.

This clonotype was counted many times. The rearrangement links TRBV6-1 to TRBJ1-4; D perhaps matches TRBD1 (5 bases). Germline V gene data show CDR1 as MNHNS and CDR2 as SASEGT. The CDR3 has 13 amino acids. The V end was cut by 0 bases, the J end by 10 bases, with 9 bases between. CDR3 amino acids: CASSEATGGKLFF. CDR3 coding DNA: TGTGCCAGCAGTGAAGCGACGGGGGGAAAACTGTTTTTT.

This clonotype was detected a few times. The chain recombines TRBV29-1 with TRBJ1-1; TRBD1 matches at 7 bases. The V gene end was trimmed by 7 bases and the J gene end by 4 bases; junction bases not matched to a gene: 9. Germline V gene sequence: CDR1 SQVTM, CDR2 ANQGSEA. This CDR3 is built from 13 residues. CDR3 in DNA: TGCAGCGGCACTAAACAGGGGAGCACTGAAGCTTTCTTT. Protein product: CSGTKQGSTEAFF.

The chain is built from TRBV2 and TRBJ2-1, with 7 bases aligning to TRBD2. This CDR3 spans 16 amino acids. V dropped 0 bases and J dropped 4; count of bases not matched to a gene: 6. Per germline, CDR1 SNHLY and CDR2 FYNNEI. CDR3 DNA sequence: TGTGCCAGCAGTGAAGCGCGTGGCGGGGGATACAATGAGCAGTTCTTC. Its translation: CASSEARGGGYNEQFF.

This clonotype was counted between two and nine times. The chain carries TRBV10-2 and TRBJ1-2; the D is unclear. V lost 3 bases, J lost 4 bases, and 9 bases lay in between. CDR3 length equals 13 residues. Germline lookup yields CDR1 WSHSY and CDR2 SAAADI. The CDR3: CASSDNSRYGYTF. In DNA form, the CDR3 reads TGCGCCAGCAGTGATAACAGCCGCTATGGCTACACCTTC.

The chain has TRBV7-2 and TRBJ1-2; 9 nucleotides match TRBD1. The V and J ends lost 4 bases and 6 bases, in that order; junction bases with no gene match: 6. This CDR3 is 14 amino acids long. Germline V gene data show CDR1 as SGHTA and CDR2 as FQGNSA. The CDR3 region is CASSWRTGANGYTF. Here the CDR3 DNA reads TGTGCCAGCAGCTGGCGGACAGGGGCGAATGGCTACACCTTC.

This clonotype has a handful of counts. The rearrangement uses TRBV24-1 and TRBJ2-1; D call uncertain. Trimming left V 2 bases short and J 0 bases short, with 10 bases between. This CDR3 region has 16 residues. Germline V gene data show CDR1 as KGHDR and CDR2 as SFDVKD. CDR3 protein: CATSDYSTSSYNEQFF. The DNA for the CDR3 is TGTGCCACCAGTGATTATTCAACGAGCTCCTACAATGAGCAGTTCTTC.

This clonotype has a count of ten or more. This rearrangement joins TRBV19 to TRBJ2-7; 7 nucleotides align to TRBD1. This CDR3 region has 14 residues. The V gene end was trimmed by 6 bases and the J gene end by 4 bases; junction bases not matched to a gene: 9. From germline, CDR1 is LNHDA and CDR2 SQIVND (reference sequence). DNA for the CDR3: TGTGCCAGTAGGGCTTCGGGACAGACATACGAGCAGTACTTC. This encodes CASRASGQTYEQYF.

This clonotype was observed at least ten times. The chain links TRBV19 to TRBJ2-2, with TRBD1 identical over 9 bases. V lost 4 bases, J lost 0 bases, and 9 bases stayed unmatched. This CDR3 has 18 amino acids. In germline, CDR1 is LNHDA, CDR2 SQIVND (reference sequence). Here the CDR3 DNA reads TGTGCCAGTAGTAAAATGGACAGGGGACTAACGAACACCGGGGAGCTGTTTTTT. This codes for CASSKMDRGLTNTGELFF. Based on the CDR3 plus reference TRBV19 and TRBJ2-2, the full variable domain is DGGITQSPKYLFRKEGQNVTLSCEQNLNHDAMYWYRQDPGQGLRLIYYSQIVNDFQKGDIAEGYSVSREKKESFPLTVTSAQKNPTAFYLCASSKMDRGLTNTGELFFGEGSRLTVL.

This clonotype was observed a few times. This chain links TRBV11-2 with TRBJ1-6, with D perhaps TRBD1 (5 bases). V was cut by 5 bases and J by 0 bases, with 11 bases left in between. The CDR3 has 16 residues. Per germline, CDR1 SGHAT and CDR2 FQNNGV. The CDR3, as DNA: TGTGCCAGCAGCCGACAGAGGAGCTCCTATAATTCACCCCTCCACTTT. Translating gives CASSRQRSSYNSPLHF.

The CDR3 coding sequence is TGTGCCATACGTCCCGGGACCCTGCGCCCCACAGATACGCAGTATTTT. The encoded protein is CAIRPGTLRPTDTQYF. This chain links TRBV10-3 with TRBJ2-3, with D perhaps assigned TRBD1 or TRBD2 (5 bases each). The CDR3 runs to 16 residues. The germline V gene encodes CDR1 ENHRY and CDR2 SYGVKD. The germline V and J ends were trimmed by 9 bases and 2 bases, with 21 bases remaining between them.

The V call is TRBV7-6, the J call TRBJ2-5, with 7 bases fitting TRBD1. Trimming took 6 bases from V and 5 from J; bases not matched to a gene: 6. This CDR3 has 13 residues. The germline CDR1 and CDR2 sequences are SGHVS and FNYEAQ. CDR3 sequence reads: CASSFDRAETQYF. The CDR3 region has the DNA TGTGCCAGCAGTTTCGACAGGGCGGAGACCCAGTACTTC.

A few counts support this clonotype. The V and J genes are TRBV30 and TRBJ2-3; no definite D call. This CDR3 is built from 13 residues. Germline V gene sequence: CDR1 GTSNPN, CDR2 SVGIG (reference sequence). V lost 1 base, J lost 5 bases, and 10 bases lay in between. As DNA, the CDR3 is TGTGCCTGGAGTGGCCGGGTCGGAGATACGCAGTATTTT. Translation gives CAWSGRVGDTQYF. The entire variable domain, with the rest obtained from reference TRBV30 and TRBJ2-3, is as follows: SQTIHQWPATLVQPVGSPLSLECTVEGTSNPNLYWYRQAAGRGLQLLFYSVGIGQISSEVPQNLSASRPQDRQFILSSKKLLLSDSGFYLCAWSGRVGDTQYFGPGTRLTVL.